These T cell receptor beta chains were read from a single sample in a study of blood T cell repertoires in COVID-19. Method: immunoSEQ multiplex PCR; TCRdb's copy keeps in-frame clones and lacks some. The data show hundreds of thousands of clones, with 75% to 90% seen just once and roughly 1.1% held by the top ten. The sample taken for sequencing was PBMCs or T cells enriched from blood (not recorded which). The receptors derive from a man aged 30-40 years who had recovered from COVID-19. Each CDR3 is given with its conserved first and last residue. A D gene is named only where the DNA matches it firmly. Rows may omit the clone size; those that give it use once, few, many or a size class.

TRBJ2-1 NA NA TRBV5-1 TGCGCCAGCAGCTTGTGGTGGGGAGTAGCGGAAAACAATGAGCAGTTCTTC CASSLWWGVAENNEQFF
TRBJ2-2 NA NA TRBV5-6 TGTGCCAGCAGCTTTACGACAGTGAACACCGGGGAGCTGTTTTTT CASSFTTVNTGELFF
TRBJ2-5 NA few TRBV5-1 TGCGCCAGCAGCTTGTCTCTAGCCGGGCAAGAGACCCAGTACTTC CASSLSLAGQETQYF
TRBJ1-4 NA NA TRBV7-9 TGTGCCAGCAGCTTCCAAGGAGGCGAAAAACTGTTTTTT CASSFQGGEKLFF
TRBJ2-7 NA NA TRBV7-9 TGTGCCAGCAGCTCTACGGCCAGGGTCTACGAGCAGTACTTC CASSSTARVYEQYF
TRBJ2-2 TRBD1 NA TRBV19 TGTGCCAGTAGTATACTCAGGGGGCCGGGCACCGGGGAGCTGTTTTTT CASSILRGPGTGELFF
TRBJ2-1 TRBD1 NA TRBV7-2 TGTGCCAGCAGATCCGCAGGGGGTGAGCAGTTCTTC CASRSAGGEQFF
TRBJ2-7 NA NA TRBV12-3/TRBV12-4 TGTGCCAGTCGCGGGCGGGGCGAGCAGTACTTC CASRGRGEQYF
TRBJ2-2 NA NA TRBV5-1 TGCGCCAGCAGCTTACGGACTGGAACCAGCACCGGGGAGCTGTTTTTT CASSLRTGTSTGELFF
TRBJ1-4 TRBD1 NA TRBV27 TGTGCCAGCAGTGTACTCCCCGGGACAGAGAATGAAAAACTGTTTTTT CASSVLPGTENEKLFF
TRBJ2-7 TRBD1 NA TRBV5-6 TGTGCCAGCCAACACAGGGGCTACGAGCAGTACTTC CASQHRGYEQYF
TRBJ1-1 TRBD1 NA TRBV28 TGTGCCAGCAGTCCGGACCAGGGGGCTGAAGCTTTCTTT CASSPDQGAEAFF
TRBJ1-6 NA NA TRBV11-2 TGTGCCAGCAGCTTAGACTCGTATAATTCACCCCTCCACTTT CASSLDSYNSPLHF
TRBJ2-3 NA few TRBV7-9 TGTGCCAGCAGCGACGGACCGGGGGGCACAGATACGCAGTATTTT CASSDGPGGTDTQYF
TRBJ1-2 TRBD1 NA TRBV25-1 TGTGCCAGCAGTGAGACAGGGGGGTCGGGCTACACCTTC CASSETGGSGYTF
TRBJ2-1 TRBD1 once TRBV11-1 TGTGCCAGCAGCTACGGACAGGGTTACTACAATGAGCAGTTCTTC CASSYGQGYYNEQFF
TRBJ1-1 NA NA TRBV29-1 TGCAGCGTATTAGGGGCCTCTGAAGCTTTCTTT CSVLGASEAFF
TRBJ1-1 TRBD1 NA TRBV13 TGTGCCAGCAGCCCCGAGGGACAGCTACGGGCTTTCTTT CASSPEGQLRAFF
TRBJ2-7 NA NA TRBV2 TGTGCCAGCGGGGCATCCTACGAGCAGTACTTC CASGASYEQYF
TRBJ1-3 NA once TRBV28 TGTGCCAGCAGTTCGGTCTCTGGAAACACCATATATTTT CASSSVSGNTIYF
TRBJ1-3 NA NA TRBV3-1/TRBV3-2 TGTGCCAGCAGCCAAGTTAGCCAGCTTGGAAACACCATATATTTT CASSQVSQLGNTIYF
TRBJ1-1 NA NA TRBV4-1 TGCGCCAGCAGCCACCTCCACAGTGAAGCTTTCTTT CASSHLHSEAFF
TRBJ1-1 NA NA TRBV6-4 TGTGCCAGCAGTGAGAACACGGGTATCAGCGAAGCTTTCTTT CASSENTGISEAFF
TRBJ2-7 TRBD2 NA TRBV5-1 TGCGCCAGCAGCCTTAGCGGGAGTTCCTACGAGCAGTACTTC CASSLSGSSYEQYF
TRBJ2-7 NA NA TRBV7-6 TGTGCCAGCAGCCCGCAATACTATCGGAGACAGGAGTTCTACGAGCAGTACTTC CASSPQYYRRQEFYEQYF
TRBJ2-1 NA NA TRBV14 TGTGCCAGCAGCCCCTCGGGGAAGGGAAGAGGCCACAATGAGCAGTTCTTC CASSPSGKGRGHNEQFF
TRBJ2-1 TRBD2 NA TRBV7-9 TGTGCCAGCACGATAAGCGGGAGGTTGGCAGTGGATGAGCAGTTCTTC CASTISGRLAVDEQFF
TRBJ1-3 NA few TRBV19 TGTGCCTCCCGTGCGGGCTGGGGAAACTCTGGAAACACCATATATTTT CASRAGWGNSGNTIYF
TRBJ2-5 NA NA TRBV3-1/TRBV3-2 TGTGCCAGCAGCCAAGCCCTCCAAGAGACCCAGTACTTC CASSQALQETQYF
TRBJ1-1 NA NA TRBV28 TGTGCCAGCAGTTTACAGGGCCTATGGGAAGCTTTCTTT CASSLQGLWEAFF
TRBJ2-2 TRBD2 NA TRBV3-1/TRBV3-2 TGTGCCAGCAGCCAAGAAGGGGGACGGCTAGCGGGAGAAGGGGAGCTGTTTTTT CASSQEGGRLAGEGELFF
TRBJ1-1 NA NA TRBV7-9 TGTGCCAGCATCTCTCTCACAGGAGAGAACACTGAAGCTTTCTTT CASISLTGENTEAFF
TRBJ1-4 TRBD1 NA TRBV30 TGTGCCTGGGGCCAGGGGGTTGGGTTTAATGAAAAACTGTTTTTT CAWGQGVGFNEKLFF
TRBJ2-1 TRBD2 NA TRBV4-2 TGTGCCAGCAGCCACGTCGTTAGCGGGAGGGCACGGTGGAATGAGCAGTTCTTC CASSHVVSGRARWNEQFF
TRBJ2-3 NA once TRBV5-1 TGCGCCAGCAGCTTGGCGGTGGGAGGCGACACAGATACGCAGTATTTT CASSLAVGGDTDTQYF
TRBJ2-5 NA NA TRBV7-9 TGTGCCAGCAGCTATAAGACTAATACAGGGCCGCAAGAGACCCAGTACTTC CASSYKTNTGPQETQYF
TRBJ2-3 NA few TRBV12-1 TGTGCCAGCAGCCGGACTAGCGGGAGGCTGTATACGCAGTATTTT CASSRTSGRLYTQYF
TRBJ2-7 TRBD2 NA TRBV27 TGTGCCAGCAGCACCGTACCGAAGACTAGCGGGGAGTTGAGAGAGCAGTACTTC CASSTVPKTSGELREQYF
TRBJ1-1 TRBD1 NA TRBV6-2/TRBV6-3 TGTGCCAGCAGCAGGGGGTCTGAAGCTTTCTTT CASSRGSEAFF
TRBJ2-7 TRBD1 NA TRBV4-1 TGCGCCAGCAAGGGGACAGGACCCTACGAGCAGTACTTC CASKGTGPYEQYF
TRBJ2-5 NA NA TRBV18 TGTGCCAGCTCACCACCATCCGGGATTGAGACCCAGTACTTC CASSPPSGIETQYF
TRBJ2-1 TRBD2 NA TRBV10-3 TGTGCCATCAGCACCGGGACTAGCGGGACAGGTGAGCAGTTCTTC CAISTGTSGTGEQFF
TRBJ1-2 NA NA TRBV29-1 TGCAGCGCAACAGCTAACTATGGCTACACCTTC CSATANYGYTF
TRBJ1-3 TRBD1 NA TRBV5-1 TGCGCCAGCAGCTTGGGACAGGGGGGTGTCTTTTTTGGAAACACCATATATTTT CASSLGQGGVFFGNTIYF
TRBJ1-4 NA once TRBV7-8 TGTGCCAGCAGCAAAAGGACAGCCAGTAATGAAAAACTGTTTTTT CASSKRTASNEKLFF
TRBJ2-7 TRBD2 once TRBV6-5 TGTGCCAGCAGTACACGGGGGGGAATGACCTACGAGCAGTACTTC CASSTRGGMTYEQYF
TRBJ2-2 NA NA TRBV29-1 TGCAGCGCGGGGGGGGACAGGGTCACCGGGGAGCTGTTTTTT CSAGGDRVTGELFF
TRBJ1-5 NA NA TRBV28 TGTGCCAGCAGTTTTGGACAGATTGTCAATCAGCCCCAGCATTTT CASSFGQIVNQPQHF
TRBJ1-2 NA NA TRBV28 TGTGCCAGTAGACAACCTGGGGAGGTCTATGGCTACACCTTC CASRQPGEVYGYTF
TRBJ2-5 TRBD2 NA TRBV13 TGTGCCAGCAGCTTAGGCCTGGGGGGGGAGACCCAGTACTTC CASSLGLGGETQYF
TRBJ1-6 NA few TRBV27 TGTGCCAGCGGGGCCCAAACAGGGCCAAATTCACCCCTCCACTTT CASGAQTGPNSPLHF
TRBJ2-7 NA NA TRBV4-1 TGCGCCAGCAGCCAAGATTCAACCAGGCCCTACGAGCAGTACTTC CASSQDSTRPYEQYF
TRBJ2-7 TRBD1 NA TRBV5-4 TGTGCCAGCAGCCCGGCGGCCCAGGGGGCTGGAGAGCAGTACTTC CASSPAAQGAGEQYF
TRBJ2-5 NA NA TRBV27 TGTGCCAGCAGTTTATCATTGGGGCCCCAAGAGACCCAGTACTTC CASSLSLGPQETQYF